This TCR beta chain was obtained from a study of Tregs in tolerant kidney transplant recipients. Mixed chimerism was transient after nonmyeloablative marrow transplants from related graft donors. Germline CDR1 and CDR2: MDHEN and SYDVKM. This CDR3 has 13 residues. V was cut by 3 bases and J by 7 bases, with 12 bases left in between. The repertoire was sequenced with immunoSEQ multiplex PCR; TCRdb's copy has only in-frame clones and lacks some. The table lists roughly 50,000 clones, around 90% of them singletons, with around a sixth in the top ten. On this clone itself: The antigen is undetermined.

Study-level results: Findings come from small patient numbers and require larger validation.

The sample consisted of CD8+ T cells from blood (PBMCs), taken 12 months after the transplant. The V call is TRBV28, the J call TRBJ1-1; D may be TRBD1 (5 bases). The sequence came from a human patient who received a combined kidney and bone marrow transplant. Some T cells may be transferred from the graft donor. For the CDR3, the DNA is TGTGCCAGCAGTTTCGGGGGATACAGTGAAGCTTTCTTT. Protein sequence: CASSFGGYSEAFF. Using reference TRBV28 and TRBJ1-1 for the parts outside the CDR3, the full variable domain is DVKVTQSSRYLVKRTGEKVFLECVQDMDHENMFWYRQDPGLGLRLIYFSYDVKMKEKGDIPEGYSVSREKKERFSLILESASTNQTSMYLCASSFGGYSEAFFGQGTRLTVV.